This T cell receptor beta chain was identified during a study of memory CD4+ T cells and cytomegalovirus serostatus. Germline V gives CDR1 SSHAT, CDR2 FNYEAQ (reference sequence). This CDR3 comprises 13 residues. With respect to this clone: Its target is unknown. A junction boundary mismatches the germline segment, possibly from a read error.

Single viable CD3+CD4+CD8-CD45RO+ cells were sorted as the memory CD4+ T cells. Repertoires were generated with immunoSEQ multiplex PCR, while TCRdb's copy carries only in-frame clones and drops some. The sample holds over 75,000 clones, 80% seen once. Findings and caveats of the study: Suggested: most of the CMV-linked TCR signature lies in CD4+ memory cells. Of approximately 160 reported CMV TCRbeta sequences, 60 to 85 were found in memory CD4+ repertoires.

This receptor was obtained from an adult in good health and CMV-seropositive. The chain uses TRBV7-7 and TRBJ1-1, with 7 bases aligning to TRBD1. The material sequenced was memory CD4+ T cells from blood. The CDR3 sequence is CASSRDRDTEAFF. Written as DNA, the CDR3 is TGTGCTAGCAGCCGAGACAGGGACACTGAAGCTTTCTTT.